This T cell receptor (beta chain) was recorded in a study of blood T cell repertoires in COVID-19 (TCRdb year 2020). General notes on the study: Samples from collaborators originated in the United States, Italy and Spain and spanned both the acute and convalescent phases of COVID-19. The dataset comprised deeply sampled blood TCRbeta repertoires from subjects exposed to, actively infected with, or recovered from COVID-19. The sample metadata nearly always contained a de-identified subject ID, COVID-19 status, age in years and sex. The material from the prospective study consisted of cDNA or gDNA derived from T cells, B-cell-depleted T cells, or PBMCs. The samples were drawn from two sources: the first 160 participants of the ongoing ImmuneRACE study, and fewer than 1,500 subjects contributed by 6 global collaborators. The repertoires were made available in a free public database intended to serve as a resource for research on the immune response to SARS-CoV-2. Where available, HLA class I and class II types were taken from metadata supplied by the sample provider and were not determined by assay-based typing. Broad study findings and their caveats: The quantity of clinical and demographic metadata differed by source and by participant and was supplied without curation.

Notes on this clone: Its specific antigen is unknown. There are no base qualities to consult, and no much larger clone falls within one base.

The immunoSEQ Assay, a bias-controlled multiplex PCR, was used to amplify TCRbeta CDR3 regions from genomic DNA. Per the original workflow: The number of nucleated cells in each sample was estimated from the amplification of reference gene primers within the assay. Sequence reads were collapsed and filtered to measure the absolute abundance of every unique TCRbeta CDR3 rearrangement. Productive Simpson clonality was computed per sample as the square root of Simpson's diversity index over productive rearrangements. What TCRdb holds here is the immuneACCESS table cut down to in-frame rearrangements. Part of the clones is not present; checked against another copy, under half of the missing clones reflect an unresolved V gene, and the others are unexplained. Clonal size and the V and J genes are those of that table, whereas D and trimming came from the DNA. A total of some 190,000 clones appear in this sample, 88% of them only once. In total, the top ten clones hold 1.6% of the sample.

Each collaborating institution followed its own protocols to collect whole blood in K2EDTA tubes. For TCRbeta analysis, collaborators shipped samples as frozen whole blood, isolated PBMCs, or DNA extracted from either of those sample types. This TCR was sampled from a young man with active or convalescent COVID-19. Sequenced input: peripheral blood.

The CDR3 region has the sequence CASSGNQGMNTEAFF. The nucleotide sequence reads TGTGCCAGCTCCGGTAATCAGGGGATGAACACTGAAGCTTTCTTT. The chain uses TRBV18 and TRBJ1-1; a tentative D call is TRBD1 (6 bases match). The CDR3 has 15 amino acids, counting the end cysteine and phenylalanine. The kept DNA is CDR3 alone, 45 bases in frame from the first base. At the junction V is shortened by 6 bases and J by 0 bases, with 14 bases in between. From the germline V gene, CDR1 is KGHSH and CDR2 is LQKENI.